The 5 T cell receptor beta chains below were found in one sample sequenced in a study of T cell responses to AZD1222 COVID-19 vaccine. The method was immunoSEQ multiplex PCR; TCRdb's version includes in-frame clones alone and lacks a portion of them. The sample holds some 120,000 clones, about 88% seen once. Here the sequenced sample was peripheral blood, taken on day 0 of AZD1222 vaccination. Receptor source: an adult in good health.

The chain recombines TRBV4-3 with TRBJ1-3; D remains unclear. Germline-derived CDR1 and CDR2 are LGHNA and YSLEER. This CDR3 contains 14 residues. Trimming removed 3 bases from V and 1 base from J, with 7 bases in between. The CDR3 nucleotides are TGCGCCAGCAGCCAGGGAGATTCTGGAAACACCATATATTTT. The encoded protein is CASSQGDSGNTIYF.

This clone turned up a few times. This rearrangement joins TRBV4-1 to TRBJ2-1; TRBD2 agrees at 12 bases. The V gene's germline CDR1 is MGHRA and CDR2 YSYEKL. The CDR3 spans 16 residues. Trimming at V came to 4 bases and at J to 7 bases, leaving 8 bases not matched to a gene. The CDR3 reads CASSLDLAGGRNEQFF. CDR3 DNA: TGCGCCAGCAGCCTGGACCTAGCGGGGGGGCGGAATGAGCAGTTCTTC.

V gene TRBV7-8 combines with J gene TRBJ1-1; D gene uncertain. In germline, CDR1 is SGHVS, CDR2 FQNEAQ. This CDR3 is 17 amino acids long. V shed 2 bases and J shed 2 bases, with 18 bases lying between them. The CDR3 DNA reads TGTGCCAGCAGCTTATTGAGAATGGGCAGCCGAAACACTGAAGCTTTCTTT. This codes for CASSLLRMGSRNTEAFF.

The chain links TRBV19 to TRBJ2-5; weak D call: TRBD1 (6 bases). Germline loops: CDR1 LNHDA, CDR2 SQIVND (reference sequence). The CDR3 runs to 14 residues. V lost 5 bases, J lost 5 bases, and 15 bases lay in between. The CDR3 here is CASSWGLWGETQYF. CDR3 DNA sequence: TGTGCCAGTAGTTGGGGGCTATGGGGGGAGACCCAGTACTTC.

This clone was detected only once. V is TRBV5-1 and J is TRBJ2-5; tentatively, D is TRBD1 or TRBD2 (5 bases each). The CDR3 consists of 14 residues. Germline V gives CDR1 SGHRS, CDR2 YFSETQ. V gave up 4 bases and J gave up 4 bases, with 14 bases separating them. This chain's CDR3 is CASSQGASSETQYF. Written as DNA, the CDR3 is TGCGCCAGCAGCCAGGGAGCTAGCTCAGAGACCCAGTACTTC.